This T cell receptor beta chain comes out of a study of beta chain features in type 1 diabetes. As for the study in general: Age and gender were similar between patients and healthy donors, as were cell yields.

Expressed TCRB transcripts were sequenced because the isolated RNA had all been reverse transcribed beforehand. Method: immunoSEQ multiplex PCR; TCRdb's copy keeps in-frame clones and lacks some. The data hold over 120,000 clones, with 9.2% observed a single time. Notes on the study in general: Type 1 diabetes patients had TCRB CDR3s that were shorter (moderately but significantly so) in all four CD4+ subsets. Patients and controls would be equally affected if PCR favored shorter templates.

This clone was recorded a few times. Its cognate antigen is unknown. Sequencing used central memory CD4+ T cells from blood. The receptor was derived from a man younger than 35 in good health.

The DNA for the CDR3 is TGTGCCAGCAGCCAATCGCACCGACAGGTTGGGTTTGGCTACACCTTC. Amino acids: CASSQSHRQVGFGYTF. This chain uses TRBV7-2 with TRBJ1-2; tentatively, D is TRBD1 (6 bases). V lost 5 bases and J lost 7, with 23 bases in between. This CDR3 is 16 amino acids long. CDR1 is SGHTA, CDR2 FQGNSA, per germline. The full variable domain, its missing parts supplied by reference TRBV7-2 and TRBJ1-2, is GAGVSQSPSNKVTEKGKDVELRCDPISGHTALYWYRQSLGQGLEFLIYFQGNSAPDKSGLPSDRFSAERTGGSVSTLTIQRTQQEDSAVYLCASSQSHRQVGFGYTFGSGTRLTVV.